The 20 T cell receptor beta chains below come from one sample, sequenced in a study of glioma-infiltrating T cells. TCR alpha and beta CDR3 regions were amplified from RNA using iRepertoire nested multiplex PCR. TCRdb used MiXCR to reprocess the multiplex PCR reads, holding one entry per CDR3 protein. The table has about 200,000 distinct CDR3 sequences, roughly a third seen once. The sequencing sample was made of glioma tissue, nonneoplastic brain tissue, or PBMCs (not recorded which). The receptors come from a human donor with low-grade glioma or glioblastoma, undergoing nonglioma brain surgery, or in good health (not recorded which).

This clonotype has only a few counts. This may stem from a read error, because a much larger clone lies one nucleotide away. The chain links TRBV20-1 to TRBJ1-4; TRBD1 matches 8 bases. The CDR3 runs 13 residues. Germline V lookup: CDR1 DFQATT, CDR2 SNEGSKA (reference sequence). Here the CDR3 reads CIAARTGFEKLFF. The DNA of the CDR3 is TGCATTGCTGCCAGGACAGGGTTCGAAAAACTGTTTTTT.

In its sample, this clonotype was seen many times. The rearrangement joins TRBV4-3 to TRBJ2-7; 8 bases are a match to TRBD1. CDR1 is LGHNA and CDR2 is YSLEER in the germline V gene. This CDR3 contains 15 residues. V gave up 4 bases and J gave up 3 bases; unmatched junction bases: 8. DNA of the CDR3: TGCGCCAGCAGCCCAGGGACAGGCGAATTCTACGAGCAGTACTTC. This encodes CASSPGTGEFYEQYF.

This clonotype was found many times. The CDR3, as DNA: TGTGCCATCAGTGAGTCGGGAGGGACCACTGAAGCTTTCTTT. It codes for CAISESGGTTEAFF. V is TRBV10-3 and J is TRBJ1-1, with a weak D call TRBD1 (5 bases). This CDR3 comprises 14 residues. Trimming took off 0 bases at V and 4 bases at J, with 9 bases between the two ends. Germline CDR1 is ENHRY and CDR2 is SYGVKD.

This clonotype was observed a handful of times. The chain is built from TRBV7-2 and TRBJ2-1, with TRBD2 matching over 10 bases. Germline V gives CDR1 SGHTA, CDR2 FQGNSA. The ends lost 3 bases at V and 9 bases at J; junction bases unmatched: 8. This CDR3 is built from 15 residues. Here the CDR3 reads CASSLDSGRWFEQFF. In DNA form, the CDR3 reads TGTGCCAGCAGCTTGGATAGCGGGAGGTGGTTTGAGCAGTTCTTC.

Many counts were recorded for this clonotype. J is TRBJ1-6 and V is TRBV27, with D unresolved. The CDR3 is 14 residues long. Trimming left V 2 bases short and J 8 bases short, with 10 bases between. The germline CDR1 and CDR2 sequences are MNHEY and SMNVEV (reference sequence). This CDR3 reads CASSLNEGYSPLHF. CDR3 DNA: TGTGCCAGCAGTTTAAATGAGGGTTATTCACCCCTCCACTTT.

This clonotype was counted only a few times. The rearrangement joins TRBV7-3 to TRBJ2-1; 13 bases line up with TRBD2. CDR3 length: 16 residues. Trimming at V came to 8 bases and at J to 9 bases, leaving 13 bases not matched to a gene. CDR1 is SGHTA, CDR2 FQGTGA, per germline. CDR3: CASASKGTSGIGEQFF. CDR3 coding DNA: TGTGCCAGCGCGTCAAAGGGGACTAGCGGGATCGGTGAGCAGTTCTTC.

This clonotype was picked up many times. The genes are TRBV30 and TRBJ1-1; 7 bases map to TRBD1. Germline lookup yields CDR1 GTSNPN and CDR2 SVGIG (reference sequence). V shed 4 bases, J shed 1 base, and the junction held 6 bases outside the gene matches. The length of the CDR3 is 14 residues. CDR3 sequence reads: CAWIRGVANTEAFF. The DNA of the CDR3 is TGTGCCTGGATCAGGGGGGTAGCGAACACTGAAGCTTTCTTT.

The J gene is TRBJ2-1, the V gene TRBV12-3 or TRBV12-4; 8 bases agree with TRBD1. This CDR3 is built from 17 residues. With V trimmed by 8 bases and J by 0 bases, 12 bases remained unmatched. CDR3 protein: CASGRQGNPLSYNEQFF. CDR3 DNA sequence: TGTGCCAGCGGGCGACAGGGGAACCCTCTCTCCTACAATGAGCAGTTCTTC.

To note about this clonotype: One end of the junction fails to match germline, which may point to a read error. This chain connects TRBV19 to TRBJ2-3; 10 bases are shared with TRBD1. The germline V gene encodes CDR1 LNHDA and CDR2 SQIVND (reference sequence). This CDR3 spans 16 amino acids. The chain's CDR3 is CASSIRGTGATDKQYF. The CDR3 DNA reads as TGTGCCAGTAGTATCCGAGGGACAGGGGCTACGGATAAGCAGTATTTT.

A word on this clonotype: One junction end does not reproduce the germline sequence, and a read error may be involved. The J gene is TRBJ1-4, the V gene TRBV11-3, with 7 bases fitting TRBD1. The CDR3 runs 15 residues. Germline assignment: CDR1 SGHNT and CDR2 YENEEA. The CDR3 bases are TGTGCCAGCAGCGCTGGACAGGCGGATAATGAAAAACTGCTTTTT. Amino acid sequence: CASSAGQADNEKLLF.

Note on this clonotype: A read error may produce the germline difference seen at one junction end. This chain links TRBV20-1 with TRBJ2-5, with 8 bases aligning to TRBD2. Germline V gene lookup returns CDR1 DFQATT and CDR2 SNEGSKA (reference sequence). This CDR3 has 14 amino acids. CDR3 bases: TGCAGTGATAGGCACGCGGGGGGAACGGAGACCAAGTACTTC. This gives the protein CSDRHAGGTETKYF.

In this sample, this clonotype turned up a few times. The chain links TRBV6-5 to TRBJ1-1; a possible D gene is TRBD1 (5 bases). Germline values: CDR1 MNHEY, CDR2 SVGAGI. V was pared by 2 bases and J by 4 bases, with 20 bases between. The CDR3 runs 17 residues. CDR3 nucleotide sequence: TGTGCCAGCAGTTACCTACGGGGTGGGGGATGGGGCACTGAAGCTTTCTTT. Translating it yields CASSYLRGGGWGTEAFF.

Only a few counts were recorded for this clonotype. The rearrangement uses TRBV14 and TRBJ1-1; D gene unclear. The CDR3 is made up of 16 amino acids. V lost 4 bases, J lost 1 base, and 16 bases lay in between. CDR1 and CDR2 (germline): SGHDN, FVKESK. Here the CDR3 DNA reads TGTGCCAGCAGCCGATTAACCGGGCTCCAGAACACTGAAGCTTTCTTT. Translation gives CASSRLTGLQNTEAFF.

The V and J genes are TRBV6-5 and TRBJ1-1, with 10 bases that match TRBD1. Trimming at V came to 0 bases and at J to 0 bases, leaving 4 bases not matched to a gene. This CDR3 has 17 residues. Germline CDR1 MNHEY, CDR2 SVGAGI. This CDR3 is CASSYSGDRGLNTEAFF. The CDR3 region has the DNA TGTGCCAGCAGTTACTCCGGGGACAGGGGATTGAACACTGAAGCTTTCTTT.

This clonotype has more than one count but fewer than ten. The J gene is TRBJ1-1, the V gene TRBV7-9; D not resolved. The V gene's germline CDR1 is SEHNR and CDR2 FQNEAQ (reference sequence). Trimming removed 6 bases at V and 4 bases at J, with 15 bases between. This CDR3 region has 14 residues. The CDR3 protein is CASRRPGEFTEAFF. CDR3 sequence (DNA): TGTGCCAGCAGGCGGCCTGGGGAATTCACTGAAGCTTTCTTT.

V is TRBV12-3 or TRBV12-4 and J is TRBJ2-2, with 8 positions matching TRBD1. There are 13 residues in the CDR3. The V segment lost 8 bases and the J segment 7 bases; nucleotides outside the gene matches: 6. The CDR3 bases are TGTGCCAGCTCCTGGGACAGGAACGGGGAGCTGTTTTTT. It yields the protein CASSWDRNGELFF.

This clonotype was recorded many times. This rearrangement joins TRBV19 to TRBJ1-3, with no clear D. This CDR3 region has 12 residues. CDR1 is LNHDA and CDR2 is SQIVND in the germline V gene (reference sequence). V lost 5 bases to trimming and J lost 6 bases, with 8 bases between them. The CDR3 DNA reads TGTGCCAGTAGTTTGGACCCAAACACCATATATTTT. Translation: CASSLDPNTIYF.

The rearrangement uses TRBV12-3 or TRBV12-4 and TRBJ2-1; no clear D gene. The CDR3 contains 15 residues. V was clipped by 1 base and J by 7 bases, with 14 bases between them. CDR3 sequence reads: CASSLDRGEGNEQFF. CDR3 sequence (DNA): TGTGCCAGCAGTTTAGATCGCGGCGAAGGGAATGAGCAGTTCTTC.

In this sample, this clonotype turned up many times. The V gene is TRBV6-8, the J gene TRBJ2-5; possibly TRBD1 or TRBD2 for D (6 bases each). The ends were cut back, 5 bases at V and 4 bases at J, with 23 bases in the middle. Germline-derived CDR1 and CDR2 are MNHGY and SAAAGT. The CDR3 is made up of 17 amino acids. In DNA form, the CDR3 reads TGTGCCAGCAGTCGAACGGCTAACAGGGAGGAGGCAGAGACCCAGTACTTC. This codes for CASSRTANREEAETQYF.

In its sample, this clonotype was seen many times. The rearrangement links TRBV20-1 to TRBJ2-5, with TRBD1 matching over 8 bases. There are 12 residues in the CDR3. CDR1 DFQATT and CDR2 SNEGSKA come from the germline V gene (reference sequence). J was trimmed by 3 bases and V by 6 bases; bases with no gene match: 3. The CDR3 region is CSAPTGEETQYF. DNA of the CDR3: TGCAGTGCGCCGACAGGGGAAGAGACCCAGTACTTC.